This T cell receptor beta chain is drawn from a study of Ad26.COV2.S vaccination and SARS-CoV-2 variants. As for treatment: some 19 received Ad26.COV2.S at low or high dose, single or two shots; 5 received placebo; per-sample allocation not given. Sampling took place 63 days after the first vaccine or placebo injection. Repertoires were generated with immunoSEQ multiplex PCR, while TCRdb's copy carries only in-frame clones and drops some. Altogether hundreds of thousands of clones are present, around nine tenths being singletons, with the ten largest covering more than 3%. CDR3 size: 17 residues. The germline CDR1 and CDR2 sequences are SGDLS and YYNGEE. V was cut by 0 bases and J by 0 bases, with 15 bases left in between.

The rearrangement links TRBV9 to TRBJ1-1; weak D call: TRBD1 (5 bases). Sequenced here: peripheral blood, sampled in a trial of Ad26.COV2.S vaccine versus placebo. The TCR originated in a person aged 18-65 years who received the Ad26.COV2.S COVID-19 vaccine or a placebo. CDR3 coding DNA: TGTGCCAGCAGCGTAGAGTCTCGGGGCGGGTTGAACACTGAAGCTTTCTTT. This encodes CASSVESRGGLNTEAFF.